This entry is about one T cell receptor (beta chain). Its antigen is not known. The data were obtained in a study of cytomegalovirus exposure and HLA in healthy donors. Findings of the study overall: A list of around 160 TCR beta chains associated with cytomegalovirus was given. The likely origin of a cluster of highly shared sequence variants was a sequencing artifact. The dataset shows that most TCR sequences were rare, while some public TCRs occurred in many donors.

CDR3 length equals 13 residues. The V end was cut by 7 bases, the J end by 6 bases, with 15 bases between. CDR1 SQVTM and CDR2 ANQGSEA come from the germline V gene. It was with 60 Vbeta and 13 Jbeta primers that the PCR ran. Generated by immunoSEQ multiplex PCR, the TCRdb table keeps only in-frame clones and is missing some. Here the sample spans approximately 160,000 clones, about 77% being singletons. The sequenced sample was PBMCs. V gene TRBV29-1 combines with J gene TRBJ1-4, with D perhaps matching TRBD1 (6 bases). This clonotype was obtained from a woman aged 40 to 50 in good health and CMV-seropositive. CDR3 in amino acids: CSALDSSDEKLFF. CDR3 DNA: TGCAGCGCTCTGGACAGTTCAGATGAAAAACTGTTTTTT.